The T cell receptor (beta chain) under discussion was sequenced for a study of CD8 T cells in Susac syndrome. Across the whole study: Sequenced Susac syndrome patients included about six with clinically active disease and 8 or 9 in remission. Study-level results: The authors found no clonal expansion in Susac syndrome CD4+ T cell repertoires.

About this clonotype itself: Antigen specificity is unknown.

V lost 7 bases and J 2 bases, leaving 23 bases between the germline ends. Per germline, CDR1 SQVTM and CDR2 ANQGSEA. The CDR3 sequence is 16 residues long. Random hexamers were used to reverse transcribe an amount of roughly 0.5 to 1 ug RNA. One entry per CDR3 protein results from TCRdb running MiXCR on the immunoSEQ multiplex PCR reads. The profile covers about 140,000 distinct CDR3 sequences, with roughly 94% appearing a single time and around 0.15% taken by the ten largest. The TCR comes from a human donor with Susac syndrome. The sample consisted of CD4+ T cells from PBMCs. The V call is TRBV29-1, the J call TRBJ1-1; unclear D gene. CDR3 sequence (DNA): TGCAGCGCGTCTAGAGTTTTGGTAGACGTCAACACTGAAGCTTTCTTT. This translates into CSASRVLVDVNTEAFF.